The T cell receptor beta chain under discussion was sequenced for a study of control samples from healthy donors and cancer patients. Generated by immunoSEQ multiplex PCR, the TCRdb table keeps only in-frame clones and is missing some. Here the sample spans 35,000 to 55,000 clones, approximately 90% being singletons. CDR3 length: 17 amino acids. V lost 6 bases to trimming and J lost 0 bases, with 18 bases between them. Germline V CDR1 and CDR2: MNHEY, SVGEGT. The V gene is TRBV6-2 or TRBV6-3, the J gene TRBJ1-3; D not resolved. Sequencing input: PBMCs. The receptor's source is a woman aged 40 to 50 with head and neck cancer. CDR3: CASSRNLLHPSGNTIYF. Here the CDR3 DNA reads TGTGCCAGCAGCCGAAACTTACTGCACCCCTCTGGAAACACCATATATTTT.